Listed below are T cell receptor beta chains from one sample, sequenced in a study of cytomegalovirus exposure and HLA in healthy donors. Here immunoSEQ multiplex PCR was the method, and the copy in TCRdb shows in-frame clones only, minus some. Of about 130,000 clones in the sample, roughly 79% were seen once. The sequenced sample was PBMCs. Receptors were obtained from a woman aged 40 to 50 in good health and CMV-seronegative. Both conserved end residues are trimmed from each CDR3.

CDR3aa	v_gene	j_gene
ASTPRGEFRDTQY	TRBV28	TRBJ2-3
ASSLGGTGGREQY	TRBV5-4	TRBJ2-7
ASSLGTGFTDTQY	TRBV11-3	TRBJ2-3
ASSPQSGVGETQY	TRBV7-2	TRBJ2-5
ATSSDSSNEKLF	TRBV15	TRBJ1-4
ASSQYVGFYGYT	TRBV16	TRBJ1-2
ASSGNRGDKGNQPQH	TRBV6-1	TRBJ1-5
ASSYWGGSPNEQF	TRBV7-3	TRBJ2-1
ASRGLAGAHEQY	TRBV19	TRBJ2-7
ASTTGQGGFEKLF	TRBV7-9	TRBJ1-4
ASSQEGAGGSADTQY	TRBV4-2	TRBJ2-3
ASSLGINPGTPPRYT	TRBV5-1	TRBJ1-2
ASRGLGNTIY	TRBV27	TRBJ1-3
ASSPNWARVSAEAF	TRBV5-4	TRBJ1-1
ASSLAPGVSGNTIY	TRBV5-1	TRBJ1-3
ASSETSGRSVNEQF	TRBV5-1	TRBJ2-1
ASSPGPQPYEQY	TRBV18	NA
ASSGRENTEAF	TRBV2	TRBJ1-1
ASSLDRGDQPQH	TRBV5-8	TRBJ1-5
ASSQDWDSHNEQF	TRBV14	TRBJ2-1
ASSASGTSGPLEETQY	TRBV7-7	TRBJ2-5
ASRKTGVSYNEQF	TRBV19	TRBJ2-1
ASSTQATEAF	TRBV7-9	TRBJ1-1